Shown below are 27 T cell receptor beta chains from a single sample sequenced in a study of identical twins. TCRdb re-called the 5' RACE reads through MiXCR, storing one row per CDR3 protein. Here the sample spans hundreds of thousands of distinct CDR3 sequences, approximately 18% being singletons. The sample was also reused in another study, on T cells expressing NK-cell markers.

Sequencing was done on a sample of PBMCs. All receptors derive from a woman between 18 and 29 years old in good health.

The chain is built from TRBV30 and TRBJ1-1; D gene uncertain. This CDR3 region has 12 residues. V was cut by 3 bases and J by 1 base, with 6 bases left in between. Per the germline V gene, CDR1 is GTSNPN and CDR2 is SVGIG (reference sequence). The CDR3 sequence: CAWSWTNTEAFF. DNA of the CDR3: TGTGCCTGGAGCTGGACGAACACTGAAGCTTTCTTT.

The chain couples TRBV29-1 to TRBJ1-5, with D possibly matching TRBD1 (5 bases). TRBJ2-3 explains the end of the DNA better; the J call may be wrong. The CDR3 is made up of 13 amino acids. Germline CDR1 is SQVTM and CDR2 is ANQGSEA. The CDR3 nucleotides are TGCAGCGCGAAAATGGGGCTTCGACAGCCCCAGTATTTT. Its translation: CSAKMGLRQPQYF.

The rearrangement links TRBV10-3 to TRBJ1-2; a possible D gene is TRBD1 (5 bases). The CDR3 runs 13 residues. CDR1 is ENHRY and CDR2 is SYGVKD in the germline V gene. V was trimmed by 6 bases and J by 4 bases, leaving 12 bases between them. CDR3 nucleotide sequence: TGTGCCATCAGGAACCGGGACTCCTATGGCTACACCTTC. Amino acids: CAIRNRDSYGYTF.

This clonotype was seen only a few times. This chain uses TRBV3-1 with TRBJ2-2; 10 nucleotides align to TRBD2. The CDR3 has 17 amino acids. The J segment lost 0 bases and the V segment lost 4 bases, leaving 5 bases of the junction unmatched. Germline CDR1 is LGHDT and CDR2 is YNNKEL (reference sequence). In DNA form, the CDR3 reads TGTGCCAGCAGCCGAGGACTAGCGGTAACGAACACCGGGGAGCTGTTTTTT. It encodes CASSRGLAVTNTGELFF.

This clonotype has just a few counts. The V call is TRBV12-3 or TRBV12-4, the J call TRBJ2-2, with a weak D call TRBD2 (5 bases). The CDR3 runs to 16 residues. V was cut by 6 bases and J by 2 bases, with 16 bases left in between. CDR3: CASSPRVGSNTGELFF. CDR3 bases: TGTGCCAGCAGCCCCCGGGTGGGGAGTAACACCGGGGAGCTGTTTTTT.

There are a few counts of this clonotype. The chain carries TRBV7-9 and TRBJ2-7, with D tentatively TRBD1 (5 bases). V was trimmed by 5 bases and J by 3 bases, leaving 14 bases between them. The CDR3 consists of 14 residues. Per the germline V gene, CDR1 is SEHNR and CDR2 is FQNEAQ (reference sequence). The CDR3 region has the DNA TGTGCCAGCAGCGACAGCAAGGTCCACTACGAGCAGTACTTC. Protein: CASSDSKVHYEQYF.

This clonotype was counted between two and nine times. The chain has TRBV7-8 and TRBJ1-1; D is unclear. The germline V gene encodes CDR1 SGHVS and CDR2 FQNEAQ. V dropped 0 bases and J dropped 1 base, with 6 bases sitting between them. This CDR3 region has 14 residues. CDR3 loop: CASSLAGKNTEAFF. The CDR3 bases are TGTGCCAGCAGCTTAGCCGGGAAGAACACTGAAGCTTTCTTT.

CDR3: CASSPSVEGSTQYF. DNA of the CDR3: TGTGCCAGCTCACCTAGCGTGGAAGGGAGTACGCAGTATTTT. The rearrangement uses TRBV18 and TRBJ2-3; D might be TRBD2 (5 bases). This CDR3 has 14 amino acids. The V and J ends lost 3 bases and 8 bases respectively, with 15 bases between them. Per germline, CDR1 KGHSH and CDR2 LQKENI.

The CDR3 bases are TGTGCCAGCAGCTTTACAGGGGCAGCAGATACGCAGTATTTT. This translates into CASSFTGAADTQYF. J is TRBJ2-3 and V is TRBV7-9; 7 positions match TRBD1. The V gene end was trimmed by 3 bases and the J gene end by 4 bases; junction bases not matched to a gene: 4. The germline V gene has CDR1 SEHNR and CDR2 FQNEAQ (reference sequence). CDR3 length: 14 residues.

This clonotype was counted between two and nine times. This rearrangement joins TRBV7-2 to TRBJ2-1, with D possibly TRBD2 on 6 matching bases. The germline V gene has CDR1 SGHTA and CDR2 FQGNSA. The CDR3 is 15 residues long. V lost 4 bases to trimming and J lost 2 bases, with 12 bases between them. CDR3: CASSSSGLTYNEQFF. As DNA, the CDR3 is TGTGCCAGCAGCTCCAGCGGGCTGACCTACAATGAGCAGTTCTTC.

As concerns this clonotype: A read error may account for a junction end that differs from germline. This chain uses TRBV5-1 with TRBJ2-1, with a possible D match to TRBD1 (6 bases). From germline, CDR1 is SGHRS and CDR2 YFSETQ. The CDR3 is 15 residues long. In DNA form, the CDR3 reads TGCGGCAGCAGCTTGGTTTCAGGGGAGACCAATGAGCAGTTCTTC. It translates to CGSSLVSGETNEQFF.

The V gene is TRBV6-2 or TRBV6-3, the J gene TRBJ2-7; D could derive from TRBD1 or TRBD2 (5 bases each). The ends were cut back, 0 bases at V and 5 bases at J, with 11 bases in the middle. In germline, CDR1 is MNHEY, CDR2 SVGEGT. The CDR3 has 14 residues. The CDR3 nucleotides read TGTGCCAGCAGTTACTCGGGGGAGTCCCACGAGCAGTACTTC. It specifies CASSYSGESHEQYF.

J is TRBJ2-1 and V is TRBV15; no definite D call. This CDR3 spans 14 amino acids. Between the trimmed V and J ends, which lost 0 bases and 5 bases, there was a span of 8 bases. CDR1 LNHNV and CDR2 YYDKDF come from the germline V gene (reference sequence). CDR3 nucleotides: TGTGCCACCAGCAGAGATACGGCAGACAATGAGCAGTTCTTC. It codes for CATSRDTADNEQFF.

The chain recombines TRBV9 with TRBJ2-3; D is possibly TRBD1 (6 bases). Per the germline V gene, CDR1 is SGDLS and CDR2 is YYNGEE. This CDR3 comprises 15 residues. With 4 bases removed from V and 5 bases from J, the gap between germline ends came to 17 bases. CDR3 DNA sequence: TGTGCCAGCAGCCTTCAGGGGAATCGGGGAGATACGCAGTATTTT. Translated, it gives CASSLQGNRGDTQYF. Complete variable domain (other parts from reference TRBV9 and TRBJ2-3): DSGVTQTPKHLITATGQRVTLRCSPRSGDLSVYWYQQSLDQGLQFLIQYYNGEERAKGNILERFSAQQFPDLHSELNLSSLELGDSALYFCASSLQGNRGDTQYFGPGTRLTVL.

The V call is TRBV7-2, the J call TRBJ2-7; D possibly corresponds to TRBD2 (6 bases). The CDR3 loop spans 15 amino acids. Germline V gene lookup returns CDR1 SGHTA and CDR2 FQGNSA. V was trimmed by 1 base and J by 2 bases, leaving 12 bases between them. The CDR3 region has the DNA TGTGCCAGCAGCTTAGTGGATCCGGGGGCCTACGAGCAGTACTTC. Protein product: CASSLVDPGAYEQYF.

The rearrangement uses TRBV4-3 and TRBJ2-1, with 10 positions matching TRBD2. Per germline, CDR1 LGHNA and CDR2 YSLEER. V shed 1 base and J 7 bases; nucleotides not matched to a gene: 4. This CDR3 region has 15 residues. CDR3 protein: CASSQVRAGGNEQFF. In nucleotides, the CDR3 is TGCGCCAGCAGCCAAGTTCGAGCGGGAGGGAATGAGCAGTTCTTC.

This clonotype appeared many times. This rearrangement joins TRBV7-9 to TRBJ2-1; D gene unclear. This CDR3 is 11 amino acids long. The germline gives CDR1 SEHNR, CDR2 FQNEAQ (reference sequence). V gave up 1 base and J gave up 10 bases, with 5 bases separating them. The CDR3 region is CASSLVREQFF. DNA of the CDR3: TGTGCCAGCAGCTTAGTCAGGGAGCAGTTCTTC. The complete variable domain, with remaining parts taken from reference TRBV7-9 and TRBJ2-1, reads DTGVSQNPRHKITKRGQNVTFRCDPISEHNRLYWYRQTLGQGPEFLTYFQNEAQLEKSRLLSDRFSAERPKGSFSTLEIQRTEQGDSAMYLCASSLVREQFFGPGTRLTVL.

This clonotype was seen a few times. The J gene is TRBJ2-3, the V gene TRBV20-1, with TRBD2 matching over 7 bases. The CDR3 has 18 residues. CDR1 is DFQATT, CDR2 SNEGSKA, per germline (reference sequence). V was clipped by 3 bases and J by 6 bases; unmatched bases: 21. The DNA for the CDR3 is TGCAGTGCTAGCCAAGGACGGGGACTACACCACAATCGGGATACGCAGTATTTT. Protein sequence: CSASQGRGLHHNRDTQYF.

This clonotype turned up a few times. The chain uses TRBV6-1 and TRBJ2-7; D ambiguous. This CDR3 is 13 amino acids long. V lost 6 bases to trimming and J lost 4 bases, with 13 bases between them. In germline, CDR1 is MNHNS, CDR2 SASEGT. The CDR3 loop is CASSLTPDYEQYF. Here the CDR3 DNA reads TGTGCCAGCAGCCTAACACCAGATTACGAGCAGTACTTC.

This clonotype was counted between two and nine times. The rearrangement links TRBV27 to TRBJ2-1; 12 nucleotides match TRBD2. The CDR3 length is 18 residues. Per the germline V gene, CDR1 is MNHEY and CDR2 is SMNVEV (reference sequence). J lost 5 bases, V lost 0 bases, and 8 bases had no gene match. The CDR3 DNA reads TGTGCCAGCAGTTTATCGAGGGCTAGCGGGGGGGCCGACAATGAGCAGTTCTTC. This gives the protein CASSLSRASGGADNEQFF.

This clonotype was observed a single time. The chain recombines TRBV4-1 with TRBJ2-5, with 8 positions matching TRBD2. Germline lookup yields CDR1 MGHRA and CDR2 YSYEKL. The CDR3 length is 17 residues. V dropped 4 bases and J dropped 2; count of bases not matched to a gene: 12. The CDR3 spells CASSLRAAGGEQETQYF. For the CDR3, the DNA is TGCGCCAGCAGCCTTAGAGCTGCGGGGGGAGAACAAGAGACCCAGTACTTC.

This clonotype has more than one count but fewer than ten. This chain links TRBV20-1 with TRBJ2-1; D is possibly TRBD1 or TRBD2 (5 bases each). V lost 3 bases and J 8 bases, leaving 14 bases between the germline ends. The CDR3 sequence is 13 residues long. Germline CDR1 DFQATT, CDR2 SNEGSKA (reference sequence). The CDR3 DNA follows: TGCAGTGCTAGGTCCGGGACGTGGGATGAGCAGTTCTTC. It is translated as CSARSGTWDEQFF.

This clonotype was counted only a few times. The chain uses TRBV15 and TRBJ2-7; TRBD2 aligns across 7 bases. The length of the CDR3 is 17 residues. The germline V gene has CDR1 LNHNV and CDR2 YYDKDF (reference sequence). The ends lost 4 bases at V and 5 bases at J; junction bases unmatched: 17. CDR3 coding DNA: TGTGCCACCAGCACCCACGGCGTTGCGGGAGAAAGGAACGAGCAGTACTTC. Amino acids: CATSTHGVAGERNEQYF. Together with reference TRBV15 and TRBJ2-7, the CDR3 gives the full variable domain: DAMVIQNPRYQVTQFGKPVTLSCSQTLNHNVMYWYQQKSSQAPKLLFHYYDKDFNNEADTPDNFQSRRPNTSFCFLDIRSPGLGDTAMYLCATSTHGVAGERNEQYFGPGTRLTVT.

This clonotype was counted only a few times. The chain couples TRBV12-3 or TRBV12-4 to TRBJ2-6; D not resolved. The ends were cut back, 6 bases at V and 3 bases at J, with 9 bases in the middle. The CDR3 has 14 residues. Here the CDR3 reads CASRRARGANVLTF. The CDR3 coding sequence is TGTGCCAGCAGACGGGCCCGTGGGGCCAACGTCCTGACTTTC.

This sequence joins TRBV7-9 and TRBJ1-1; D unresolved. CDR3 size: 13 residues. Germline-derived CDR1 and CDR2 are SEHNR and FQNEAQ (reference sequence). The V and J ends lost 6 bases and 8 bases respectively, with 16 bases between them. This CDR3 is CASSALRDREAFF. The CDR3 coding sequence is TGTGCCAGCAGTGCCCTCCGGGATCGCGAAGCTTTCTTT.

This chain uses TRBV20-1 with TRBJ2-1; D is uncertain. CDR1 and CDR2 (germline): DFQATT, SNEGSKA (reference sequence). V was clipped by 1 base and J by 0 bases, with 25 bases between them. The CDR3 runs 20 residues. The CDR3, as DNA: TGCAGTGCTAGAGGGGGAAACCGTAATGCCGCCGAGAGCTCCTACAATGAGCAGTTCTTC. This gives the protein CSARGGNRNAAESSYNEQFF.

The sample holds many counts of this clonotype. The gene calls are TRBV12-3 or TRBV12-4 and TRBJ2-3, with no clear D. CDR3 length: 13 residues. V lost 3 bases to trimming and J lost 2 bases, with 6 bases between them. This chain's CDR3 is CASSLANTDTQYF. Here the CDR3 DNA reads TGTGCCAGCAGTTTGGCTAACACAGATACGCAGTATTTT.